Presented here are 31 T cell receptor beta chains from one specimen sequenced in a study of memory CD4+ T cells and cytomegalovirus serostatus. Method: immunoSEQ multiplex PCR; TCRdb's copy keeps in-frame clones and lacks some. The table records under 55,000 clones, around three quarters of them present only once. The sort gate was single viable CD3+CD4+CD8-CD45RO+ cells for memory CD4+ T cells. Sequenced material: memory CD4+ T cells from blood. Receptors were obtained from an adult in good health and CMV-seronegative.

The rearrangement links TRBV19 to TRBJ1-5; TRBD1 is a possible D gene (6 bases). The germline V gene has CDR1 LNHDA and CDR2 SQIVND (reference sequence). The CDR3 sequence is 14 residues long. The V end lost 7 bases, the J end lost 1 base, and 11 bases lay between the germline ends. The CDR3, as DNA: TGTGCCAGTACCACGGACAGCAGCAATCAGCCCCAGCATTTT. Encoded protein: CASTTDSSNQPQHF.

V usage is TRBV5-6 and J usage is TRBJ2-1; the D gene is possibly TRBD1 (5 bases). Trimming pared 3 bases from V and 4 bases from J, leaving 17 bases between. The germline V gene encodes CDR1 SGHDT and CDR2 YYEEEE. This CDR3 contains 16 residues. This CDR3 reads CASSSYDGHVYNEQFF. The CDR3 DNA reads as TGTGCCAGCAGCTCCTATGACGGACACGTTTACAATGAGCAGTTCTTC. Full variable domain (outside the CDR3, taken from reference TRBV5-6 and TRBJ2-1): DAGVTQSPTHLIKTRGQQVTLRCSPKSGHDTVSWYQQALGQGPQFIFQYYEEEERQRGNFPDRFSGHQFPNYSSELNVNALLLGDSALYLCASSSYDGHVYNEQFFGPGTRLTVL.

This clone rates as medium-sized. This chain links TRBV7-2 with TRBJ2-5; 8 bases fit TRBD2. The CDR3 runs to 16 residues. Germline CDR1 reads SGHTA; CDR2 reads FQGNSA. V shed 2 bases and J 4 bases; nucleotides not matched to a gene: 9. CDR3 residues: CASSLNPGLVRETQYF. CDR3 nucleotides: TGTGCCAGCAGCTTAAATCCGGGACTAGTCAGAGAGACCCAGTACTTC.

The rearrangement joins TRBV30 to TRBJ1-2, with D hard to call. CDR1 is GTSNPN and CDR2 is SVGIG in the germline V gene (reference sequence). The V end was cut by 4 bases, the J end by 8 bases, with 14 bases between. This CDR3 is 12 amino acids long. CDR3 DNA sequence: TGTGCCTGGACTCCTCCCGTTTTAGGCTACACCTTC. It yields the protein CAWTPPVLGYTF.

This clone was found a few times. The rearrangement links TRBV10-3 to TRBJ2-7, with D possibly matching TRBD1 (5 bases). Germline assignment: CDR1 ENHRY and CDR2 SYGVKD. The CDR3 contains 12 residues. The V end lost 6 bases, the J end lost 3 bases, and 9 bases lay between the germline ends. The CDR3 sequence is CAIRGTGYEQYF. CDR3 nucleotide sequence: TGTGCCATCAGAGGAACAGGCTACGAGCAGTACTTC.

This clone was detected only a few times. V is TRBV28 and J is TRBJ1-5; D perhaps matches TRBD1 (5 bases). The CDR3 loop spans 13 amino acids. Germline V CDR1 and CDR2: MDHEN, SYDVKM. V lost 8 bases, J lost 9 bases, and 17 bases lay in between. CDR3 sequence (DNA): TGTGCCAGCCGGACGGGGGTGCGGGGGCCCCAGCATTTT. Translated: CASRTGVRGPQHF.

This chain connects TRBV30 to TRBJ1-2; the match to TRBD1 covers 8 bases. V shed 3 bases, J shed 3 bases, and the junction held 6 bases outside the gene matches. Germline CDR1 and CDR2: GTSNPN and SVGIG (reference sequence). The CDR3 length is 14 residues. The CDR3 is CAWSPDRVDYGYTF. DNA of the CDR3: TGTGCCTGGAGCCCGGACAGGGTGGACTATGGCTACACCTTC.

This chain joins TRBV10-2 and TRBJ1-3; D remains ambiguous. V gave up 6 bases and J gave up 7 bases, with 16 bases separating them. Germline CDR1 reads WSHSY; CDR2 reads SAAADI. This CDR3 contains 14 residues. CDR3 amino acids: CASSPTDLGNTIYF. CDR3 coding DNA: TGCGCCAGCAGCCCGACGGATTTGGGGAACACCATATATTTT.

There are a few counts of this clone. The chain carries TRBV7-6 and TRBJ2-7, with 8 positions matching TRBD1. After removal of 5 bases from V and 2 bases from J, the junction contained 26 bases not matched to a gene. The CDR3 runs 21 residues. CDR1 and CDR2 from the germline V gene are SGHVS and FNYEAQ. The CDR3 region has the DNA TGTGCCAGCAGCCCTCACTTGACCAGGACAGGGCGCTTTCCGTGGGCCTACGAGCAGTACTTC. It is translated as CASSPHLTRTGRFPWAYEQYF.

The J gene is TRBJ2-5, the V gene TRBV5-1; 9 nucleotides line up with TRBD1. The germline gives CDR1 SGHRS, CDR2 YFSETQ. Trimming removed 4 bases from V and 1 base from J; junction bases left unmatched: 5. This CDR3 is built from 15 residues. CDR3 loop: CASSAYRGPQETQYF. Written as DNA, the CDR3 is TGCGCCAGCAGCGCGTACAGGGGGCCCCAAGAGACCCAGTACTTC. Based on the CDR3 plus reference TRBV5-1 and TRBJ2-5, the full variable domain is KAGVTQTPRYLIKTRGQQVTLSCSPISGHRSVSWYQQTPGQGLQFLFEYFSETQRNKGNFPGRFSGRQFSNSRSEMNVSTLELGDSALYLCASSAYRGPQETQYFGPGTRLLVL.

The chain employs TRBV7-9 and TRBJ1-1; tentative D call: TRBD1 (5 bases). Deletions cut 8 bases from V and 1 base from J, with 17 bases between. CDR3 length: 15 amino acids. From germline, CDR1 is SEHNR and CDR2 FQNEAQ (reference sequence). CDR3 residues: CASLMTALRNTEAFF. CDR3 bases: TGTGCCAGCCTGATGACAGCCCTGAGGAACACTGAAGCTTTCTTT.

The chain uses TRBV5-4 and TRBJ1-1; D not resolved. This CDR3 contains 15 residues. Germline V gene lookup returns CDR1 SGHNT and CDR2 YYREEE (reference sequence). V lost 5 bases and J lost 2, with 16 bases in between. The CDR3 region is CASSRPLGINTEAFF. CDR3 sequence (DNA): TGTGCCAGCAGTCGACCACTAGGAATAAACACTGAAGCTTTCTTT.

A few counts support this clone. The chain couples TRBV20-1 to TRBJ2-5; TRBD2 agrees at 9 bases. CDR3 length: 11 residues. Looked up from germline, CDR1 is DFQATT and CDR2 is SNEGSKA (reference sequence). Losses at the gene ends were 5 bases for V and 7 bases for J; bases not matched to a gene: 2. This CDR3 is CSARTSATQYF. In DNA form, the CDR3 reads TGCAGTGCTCGGACTAGCGCGACCCAGTACTTC.

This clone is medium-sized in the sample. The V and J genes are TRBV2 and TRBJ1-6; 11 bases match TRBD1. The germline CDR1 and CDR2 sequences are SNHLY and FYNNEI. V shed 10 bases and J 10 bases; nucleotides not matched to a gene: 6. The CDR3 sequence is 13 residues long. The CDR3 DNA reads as TGTGCCACAAGGACAGGGGGCTGGTCACCCCTCCACTTT. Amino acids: CATRTGGWSPLHF.

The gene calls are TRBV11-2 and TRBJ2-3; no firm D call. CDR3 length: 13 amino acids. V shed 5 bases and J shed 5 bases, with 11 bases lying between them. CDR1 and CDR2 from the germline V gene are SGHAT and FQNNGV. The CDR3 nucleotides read TGTGCCAGCAGCATTAGTACACTAGATACGCAGTATTTT. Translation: CASSISTLDTQYF.

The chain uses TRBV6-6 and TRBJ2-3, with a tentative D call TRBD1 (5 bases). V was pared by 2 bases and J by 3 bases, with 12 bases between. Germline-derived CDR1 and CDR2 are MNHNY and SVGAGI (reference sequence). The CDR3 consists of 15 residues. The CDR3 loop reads CASSYQGSRTDTQYF. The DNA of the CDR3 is TGTGCCAGCAGTTACCAGGGATCTAGGACAGATACGCAGTATTTT.

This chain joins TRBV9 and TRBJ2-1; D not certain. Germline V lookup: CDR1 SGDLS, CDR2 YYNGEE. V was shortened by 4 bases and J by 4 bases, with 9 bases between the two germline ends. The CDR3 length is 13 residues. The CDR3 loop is CASSPTEYNEQFF. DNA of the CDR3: TGTGCCAGCAGCCCTACAGAATACAATGAGCAGTTCTTC.

CDR3 bases: TGTGCCAGCAGTTCCATTGGGACAGGGACCTATGGCTACACCTTC. Translating it yields CASSSIGTGTYGYTF. V and J are TRBV28 and TRBJ1-2, with 9 bases identical to TRBD1. Germline values: CDR1 MDHEN, CDR2 SYDVKM. The CDR3 is 15 residues long. The V segment lost 4 bases and the J segment 4 bases; nucleotides outside the gene matches: 7.

The CDR3, as DNA: TGTGCCAGCAGGCCCGGGGACGGCGCAAATTCACCCCTCCACTTT. The encoded protein is CASRPGDGANSPLHF. The rearrangement joins TRBV2 to TRBJ1-6, with D possibly being TRBD1 (5 bases). Trimming cost V 6 bases and J 7 bases, with 16 bases left between them. CDR1 is SNHLY and CDR2 is FYNNEI in the germline V gene. The CDR3 extends over 15 amino acids.

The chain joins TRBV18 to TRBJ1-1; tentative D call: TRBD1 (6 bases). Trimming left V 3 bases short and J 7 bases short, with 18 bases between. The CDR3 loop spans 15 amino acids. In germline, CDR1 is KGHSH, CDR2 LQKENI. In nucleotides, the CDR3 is TGTGCCAGCTCACCTGGGGGCTCCTTAAACGGTGAAGCTTTCTTT. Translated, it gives CASSPGGSLNGEAFF.

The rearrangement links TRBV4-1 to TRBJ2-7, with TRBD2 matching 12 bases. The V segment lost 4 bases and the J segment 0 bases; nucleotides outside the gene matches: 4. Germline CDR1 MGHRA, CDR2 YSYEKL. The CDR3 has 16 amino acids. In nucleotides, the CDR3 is TGCGCCAGCAGCCGCCAGACTAGCGGGGGCTCCTACGAGCAGTACTTC. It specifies CASSRQTSGGSYEQYF.

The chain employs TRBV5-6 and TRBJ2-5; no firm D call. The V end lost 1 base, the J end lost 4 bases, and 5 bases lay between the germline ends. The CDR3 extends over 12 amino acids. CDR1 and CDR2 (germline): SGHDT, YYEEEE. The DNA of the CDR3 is TGTGCCAGCAGCTTGTTCAGAGAGACCCAGTACTTC. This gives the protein CASSLFRETQYF.

The CDR3 DNA reads TGCGCCAGCAGAGTGGGACAGGCTGAAGCTTTCTTT. Translating gives CASRVGQAEAFF. This chain joins TRBV10-2 and TRBJ1-1; 8 positions agree with TRBD1. CDR3 length: 12 amino acids. From germline, CDR1 is WSHSY and CDR2 SAAADI. The junction had 3 bases not matched to a gene; V was cut back by 6 bases and J by 6 bases.

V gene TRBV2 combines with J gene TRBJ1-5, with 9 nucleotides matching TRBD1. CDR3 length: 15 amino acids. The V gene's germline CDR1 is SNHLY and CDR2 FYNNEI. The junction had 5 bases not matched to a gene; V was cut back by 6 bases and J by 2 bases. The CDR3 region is CASRGGDRGNQPQHF. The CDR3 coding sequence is TGTGCCAGCAGAGGGGGGGACAGGGGCAATCAGCCCCAGCATTTT.

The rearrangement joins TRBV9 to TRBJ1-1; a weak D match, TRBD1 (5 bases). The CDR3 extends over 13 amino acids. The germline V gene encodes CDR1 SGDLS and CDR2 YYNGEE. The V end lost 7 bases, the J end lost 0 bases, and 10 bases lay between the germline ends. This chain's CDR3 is CASSGHMNTEAFF. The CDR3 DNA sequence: TGTGCCAGCTCAGGGCACATGAACACTGAAGCTTTCTTT.

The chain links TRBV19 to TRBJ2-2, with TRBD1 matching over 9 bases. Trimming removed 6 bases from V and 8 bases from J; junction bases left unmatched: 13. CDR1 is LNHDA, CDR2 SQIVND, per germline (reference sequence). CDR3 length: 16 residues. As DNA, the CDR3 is TGTGCCAGTAGGAAGACCCTCGGGACAGGGACAGGGGAGCTGTTTTTT. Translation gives CASRKTLGTGTGELFF.

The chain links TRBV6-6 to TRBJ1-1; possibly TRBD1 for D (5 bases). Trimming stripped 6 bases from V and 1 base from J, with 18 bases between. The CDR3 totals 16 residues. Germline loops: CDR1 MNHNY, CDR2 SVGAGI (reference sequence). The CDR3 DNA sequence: TGTGCCAGCAGATCCAATGGGGGACGGGCGAACACTGAAGCTTTCTTT. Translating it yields CASRSNGGRANTEAFF.

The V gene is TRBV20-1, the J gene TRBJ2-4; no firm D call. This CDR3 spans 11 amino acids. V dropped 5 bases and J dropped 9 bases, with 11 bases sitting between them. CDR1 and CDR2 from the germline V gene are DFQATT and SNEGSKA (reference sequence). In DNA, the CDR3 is TGCAGTGCTCTCTGGGGTGGCATTCAGTACTTC. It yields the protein CSALWGGIQYF.

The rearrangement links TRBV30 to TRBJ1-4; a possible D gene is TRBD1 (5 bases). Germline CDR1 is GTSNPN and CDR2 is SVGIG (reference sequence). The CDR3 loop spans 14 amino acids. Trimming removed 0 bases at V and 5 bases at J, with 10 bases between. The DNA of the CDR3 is TGTGCCTGGAGTGTCGGGACGAGGAATGAAAAACTGTTTTTT. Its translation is CAWSVGTRNEKLFF. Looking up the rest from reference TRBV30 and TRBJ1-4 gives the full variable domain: SQTIHQWPATLVQPVGSPLSLECTVEGTSNPNLYWYRQAAGRGLQLLFYSVGIGQISSEVPQNLSASRPQDRQFILSSKKLLLSDSGFYLCAWSVGTRNEKLFFGSGTQLSVL.

Written as DNA, the CDR3 is TGTGCCAGCAGTTACGACAGGGGTGTGAACAATGAGCAGTTCTTC. Its protein is CASSYDRGVNNEQFF. The chain is built from TRBV6-5 and TRBJ2-1; TRBD1 matches at 8 bases. This CDR3 is built from 15 residues. V gave up 2 bases and J gave up 5 bases; unmatched junction bases: 5. CDR1 and CDR2 from the germline V gene are MNHEY and SVGAGI.

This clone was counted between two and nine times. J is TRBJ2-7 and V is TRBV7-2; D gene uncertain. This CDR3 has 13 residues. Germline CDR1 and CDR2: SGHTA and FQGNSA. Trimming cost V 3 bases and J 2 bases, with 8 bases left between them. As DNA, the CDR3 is TGTGCCAGCAGCTTTGGGCCCGCCTACGAGCAGTACTTC. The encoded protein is CASSFGPAYEQYF.